A single sample is the source of the 4 T cell receptor beta chains below, sequenced in a study of blood T cells in healthy people across ages. PCR was performed a second time for 7 to 11 cycles using a sample-barcoded 5' primer and a J-beta primer mix. TCRdb called the 5' RACE reads again in MiXCR, with one record for every CDR3 protein. The sample carries over 1.5 million distinct CDR3 sequences, about 50% recorded once. The sequenced sample consisted of blood. Receptors originate from a woman in her thirties or forties in good health.

This chain connects TRBV11-2 to TRBJ1-1; D is uncertain. With 4 bases removed from V and 0 bases from J, the gap between germline ends came to 18 bases. This CDR3 region has 17 residues. Looked up from germline, CDR1 is SGHAT and CDR2 is FQNNGV. The CDR3 protein is CASSSLSWGMMNTEAFF. CDR3 in DNA: TGTGCCAGCAGCTCATTAAGTTGGGGAATGATGAACACTGAAGCTTTCTTT.

This clonotype has just a few counts. CDR3 bases: TGTGCCAGCAGTTTAGCGGGGGGGCCACTGAACCAAGAGACCCAGTACTTC. It translates to CASSLAGGPLNQETQYF. The chain has TRBV6-2 or TRBV6-3 and TRBJ2-5; 11 bases are shared with TRBD2. Germline CDR1 reads MNHEY; CDR2 reads SVGEGT. Trimming took 4 bases from V and 0 from J; bases not matched to a gene: 7. The CDR3 loop spans 17 amino acids.

The V call is TRBV7-3, the J call TRBJ2-1; perhaps TRBD1 as D (6 bases). Germline V gives CDR1 SGHTA, CDR2 FQGTGA. The CDR3 totals 14 residues. The ends were cut back, 5 bases at V and 6 bases at J, with 14 bases in the middle. The chain's CDR3 is CASSLQGWGNEQFF. CDR3 DNA: TGTGCCAGCAGCCTTCAGGGGTGGGGCAATGAGCAGTTCTTC. The full variable domain, with the rest looked up from reference TRBV7-3 and TRBJ2-1, is GAGVSQTPSNKVTEKGKYVELRCDPISGHTALYWYRQSLGQGPEFLIYFQGTGAADDSGLPNDRFFAVRPEGSVSTLKIQRTERGDSAVYLCASSLQGWGNEQFFGPGTRLTVL.

The rearrangement uses TRBV2 and TRBJ2-7; 10 bases map to TRBD2. Germline trimming cut 8 bases from V and 1 base from J; bases unmatched to any gene: 8. Germline CDR1 is SNHLY and CDR2 is FYNNEI. The length of the CDR3 is 15 residues. CDR3 amino acids: CASSSGGFRSYEQYF. In nucleotides, the CDR3 is TGTGCCAGCTCTAGCGGGGGTTTCCGATCCTACGAGCAGTACTTC.